The 29 T cell receptor beta chains listed next were all sequenced from one sample in a study of cytotoxic CD8 clonotypes in ibrutinib-treated CLL. Libraries were prepared by immunoSEQ multiplex PCR; TCRdb keeps only in-frame clonotypes and omits some of them. The sample lists roughly 47,000 clones, approximately 50% occurring once. The specimen was PBMCs, collected after 12 months of ibrutinib treatment. Every receptor here comes from a human donor with chronic lymphocytic leukemia.

With regard to this clone: Other nucleotide sequences in the sample specify the same CDR3. The chain combines TRBV7-2 with TRBJ2-3; no definite D call. The CDR3 sequence is 12 residues long. Trimming pared 1 base from V and 5 bases from J, leaving 4 bases between. Germline CDR1 and CDR2: SGHTA and FQGNSA. CDR3 coding DNA: TGTGCCAGCAGCTTAGGGGTAGATACGCAGTATTTT. Its translation is CASSLGVDTQYF.

V is TRBV7-6 and J is TRBJ1-4; D is undetermined. Deletions cut 2 bases from V and 5 bases from J, with 15 bases between. Germline V lookup: CDR1 SGHVS, CDR2 FNYEAQ. This CDR3 region has 16 residues. This chain's CDR3 is CASSLNEGKFNEKLFF. CDR3 bases: TGTGCCAGCAGCTTAAATGAGGGAAAGTTCAATGAAAAACTGTTTTTT.

Within the sample, this clone is medium-sized. J is TRBJ1-1 and V is TRBV28; no firm D call. Trimming cost V 1 base and J 6 bases, with 12 bases left between them. Germline lookup yields CDR1 MDHEN and CDR2 SYDVKM. This CDR3 contains 14 residues. The CDR3 nucleotides are TGTGCCAGCAGTTTATTTCAGGCGTCCGCTGAAGCTTTCTTT. It translates to CASSLFQASAEAFF.

This sequence joins TRBV18 and TRBJ1-4; tentative D call: TRBD1 (5 bases). This CDR3 contains 14 residues. Germline lookup yields CDR1 KGHSH and CDR2 LQKENI. Trimming took 5 bases from V and 3 from J, leaving 10 bases between them. The CDR3 region has the DNA TGTGCCAGCTCAGGGGGACCGTCTAATGAAAAACTGTTTTTT. This translates into CASSGGPSNEKLFF.

This rearrangement joins TRBV7-2 to TRBJ2-2; unclear D gene. The V and J ends lost 4 bases and 2 bases respectively, with 14 bases between them. The CDR3 contains 16 residues. CDR1 is SGHTA, CDR2 FQGNSA, per germline. The CDR3 is CASSSYLQGNTGELFF. CDR3 in DNA: TGTGCCAGCAGCTCGTATTTGCAAGGCAACACCGGGGAGCTGTTTTTT.

This clone has a handful of counts. The chain has TRBV7-9 and TRBJ2-6, with TRBD1 matching over 7 bases. V shed 7 bases and J 0 bases; nucleotides not matched to a gene: 6. This CDR3 has 16 residues. Germline V gene sequence: CDR1 SEHNR, CDR2 FQNEAQ (reference sequence). CDR3 region: CASNTGQPSGANVLTF. For the CDR3, the DNA is TGTGCCAGCAATACGGGACAGCCCTCTGGGGCCAACGTCCTGACTTTC. Full variable domain (remainder filled in from reference TRBV7-9 and TRBJ2-6): DTGVSQNPRHKITKRGQNVTFRCDPISEHNRLYWYRQTLGQGPEFLTYFQNEAQLEKSRLLSDRFSAERPKGSFSTLEIQRTEQGDSAMYLCASNTGQPSGANVLTFGAGSRLTVL.

The chain combines TRBV9 with TRBJ2-7, with 7 nucleotides matching TRBD1. V was pared by 3 bases and J by 3 bases, with 6 bases of the junction left unmatched. This CDR3 region has 14 residues. Germline V gene data show CDR1 as SGDLS and CDR2 as YYNGEE. The CDR3 DNA reads as TGTGCCAGCAGCGAAAGGGGGCGCGGCTACGAGCAGTACTTC. Its translation: CASSERGRGYEQYF.

This clone was seen ten or more times. The chain carries TRBV5-5 and TRBJ2-7; 11 nucleotides align to TRBD2. Germline CDR1 SGHKS, CDR2 YYEKEE (reference sequence). Trimming took 4 bases from V and 6 from J; bases not matched to a gene: 12. The CDR3 runs to 16 residues. The CDR3 region is CASSQTAGTSGVEQYF. The CDR3 region has the DNA TGTGCCAGCAGCCAAACGGCCGGGACTAGCGGCGTCGAGCAGTACTTC.

V usage is TRBV6-6 and J usage is TRBJ1-5; TRBD1 aligns across 8 bases. The CDR3 is made up of 14 amino acids. V was clipped by 5 bases and J by 1 base; unmatched bases: 1. Germline CDR1 and CDR2: MNHNY and SVGAGI (reference sequence). The CDR3 DNA follows: TGTGCCAGCAGTCAGGGGGCAAGCAATCAGCCCCAGCATTTT. It yields the protein CASSQGASNQPQHF.

The rearrangement uses TRBV28 and TRBJ1-4; D unclear. The CDR3 consists of 15 residues. Trimming removed 2 bases at V and 5 bases at J, with 12 bases between. CDR1 is MDHEN, CDR2 SYDVKM, per germline. In DNA form, the CDR3 reads TGTGCCAGCAGTTTACCGCCTGGACCGAATGAAAAACTGTTTTTT. This encodes CASSLPPGPNEKLFF.

This chain uses TRBV5-1 with TRBJ2-1; 8 positions agree with TRBD2. Losses at the gene ends were 0 bases for V and 8 bases for J; bases not matched to a gene: 4. CDR1 is SGHRS, CDR2 YFSETQ, per germline. The CDR3 extends over 14 amino acids. This CDR3 is CASSLEREIDEQFF. The CDR3 DNA reads TGCGCCAGCAGCTTGGAGCGGGAGATCGATGAGCAGTTCTTC.

In this sample, this clone turned up a few times. The chain couples TRBV28 to TRBJ2-3; maybe TRBD1 (5 bases). CDR3 size: 15 residues. Germline V lookup: CDR1 MDHEN, CDR2 SYDVKM. V dropped 6 bases and J dropped 0 bases, with 13 bases sitting between them. The CDR3 coding sequence is TGTGCCAGCAGCCGACCTCAGGGAAGCACAGATACGCAGTATTTT. It codes for CASSRPQGSTDTQYF.

The genes are TRBV5-6 and TRBJ2-1, with 9 bases matching TRBD2. The J segment lost 7 bases and the V segment lost 4 bases, leaving 6 bases of the junction unmatched. Germline V gene data show CDR1 as SGHDT and CDR2 as YYEEEE. The length of the CDR3 is 14 residues. The CDR3 reads CASSRRLAENEQFF. In nucleotides, the CDR3 is TGTGCCAGCAGCCGCCGACTAGCGGAAAATGAGCAGTTCTTC.

This clone was found a few times. The rearrangement uses TRBV4-1 and TRBJ2-7; D may correspond to TRBD1 or TRBD2 (5 bases each). The germline V gene has CDR1 MGHRA and CDR2 YSYEKL. V lost 4 bases, J lost 3 bases, and 10 bases lay in between. This CDR3 region has 13 residues. The CDR3 DNA reads TGCGCCAGCAGCCCGGGACCACACTACGAGCAGTACTTC. Its protein product is CASSPGPHYEQYF.

This chain connects TRBV5-1 to TRBJ2-1; 7 bases are shared with TRBD2. Germline V gene lookup returns CDR1 SGHRS and CDR2 YFSETQ. With V trimmed by 7 bases and J by 6 bases, 13 bases remained unmatched. The CDR3 consists of 15 residues. The CDR3 nucleotides read TGCGCCAGCGGGGCGGCGGGAGAAGGAAGCAATGAGCAGTTCTTC. Translation gives CASGAAGEGSNEQFF. Variable domain in full (rest from reference TRBV5-1 and TRBJ2-1): KAGVTQTPRYLIKTRGQQVTLSCSPISGHRSVSWYQQTPGQGLQFLFEYFSETQRNKGNFPGRFSGRQFSNSRSEMNVSTLELGDSALYLCASGAAGEGSNEQFFGPGTRLTVL.

This chain joins TRBV28 and TRBJ1-1, with D hard to call. CDR1 MDHEN and CDR2 SYDVKM come from the germline V gene. This CDR3 comprises 15 residues. Trimming removed 3 bases at V and 0 bases at J, with 11 bases between. The CDR3 spells CASSFPPQMNTEAFF. CDR3 bases: TGTGCCAGCAGTTTCCCCCCCCAGATGAACACTGAAGCTTTCTTT. The variable domain in full, completed from reference TRBV28 and TRBJ1-1, reads DVKVTQSSRYLVKRTGEKVFLECVQDMDHENMFWYRQDPGLGLRLIYFSYDVKMKEKGDIPEGYSVSREKKERFSLILESASTNQTSMYLCASSFPPQMNTEAFFGQGTRLTVV.

CDR3 sequence reads: CASSEAGARSNYGYTF. The CDR3, as DNA: TGTGCCAGCAGTGAAGCTGGGGCCAGGTCTAACTATGGCTACACCTTC. The chain employs TRBV2 and TRBJ1-2, with a weak D call TRBD1 (5 bases). The CDR3 is made up of 16 amino acids. Looked up from germline, CDR1 is SNHLY and CDR2 is FYNNEI. Between the trimmed V and J ends, which lost 0 bases and 0 bases, there was a span of 11 bases.

The chain has TRBV30 and TRBJ1-1, with TRBD1 as a possible D gene (6 bases). The germline gives CDR1 GTSNPN, CDR2 SVGIG (reference sequence). This CDR3 region has 12 residues. V lost 2 bases and J 9 bases, leaving 13 bases between the germline ends. The CDR3 loop reads CAWSRRGSQAFF. The CDR3 bases are TGTGCCTGGAGTCGCAGGGGATCACAAGCTTTCTTT.

The chain combines TRBV10-1 with TRBJ2-2; D may be TRBD2 (6 bases). V dropped 3 bases and J dropped 5 bases, with 10 bases sitting between them. This CDR3 region has 14 residues. Germline lookup yields CDR1 WNHNN and CDR2 SYGVQD (reference sequence). This chain's CDR3 is CASSDGGRTGELFF. DNA of the CDR3: TGCGCCAGCAGTGACGGAGGGAGGACCGGGGAGCTGTTTTTT.

This sequence joins TRBV11-2 and TRBJ2-7; D uncertain. The CDR3 consists of 11 residues. Per germline, CDR1 SGHAT and CDR2 FQNNGV. V lost 5 bases to trimming and J lost 7 bases, with 9 bases between them. As DNA, the CDR3 is TGTGCCAGCAGCATACAGAGAGAGCAGTACTTC. Translating gives CASSIQREQYF.

V usage is TRBV2 and J usage is TRBJ1-5; no reliable D call. V shed 6 bases and J shed 1 base, with 7 bases lying between them. Looked up from germline, CDR1 is SNHLY and CDR2 is FYNNEI. CDR3 size: 13 residues. CDR3 nucleotide sequence: TGTGCCAGCAGAGGGCAAAGCAATCAGCCCCAGCATTTT. Protein product: CASRGQSNQPQHF.

The chain combines TRBV25-1 with TRBJ2-5; 8 bases agree with TRBD2. CDR3 size: 15 residues. The junction had 9 bases not matched to a gene; V was cut back by 8 bases and J by 1 base. Per germline, CDR1 MGHDK and CDR2 SYGVNS. The CDR3, as DNA: TGTGCCAGCTCGAGGGGTAGCGGGATCCAAGAGACCCAGTACTTC. This gives the protein CASSRGSGIQETQYF.

This clone was observed at least ten times. The genes are TRBV5-1 and TRBJ1-1; 7 bases fit TRBD1. Germline lookup yields CDR1 SGHRS and CDR2 YFSETQ. Trimming removed 3 bases from V and 1 base from J; junction bases left unmatched: 6. The CDR3 is 15 amino acids. This CDR3 is CASSYATGWNTEAFF. CDR3 sequence (DNA): TGCGCCAGCAGCTACGCGACAGGGTGGAACACTGAAGCTTTCTTT.

The chain joins TRBV6-6 to TRBJ1-1; D ambiguous. Deletions cut 5 bases from V and 5 bases from J, with 9 bases between. The CDR3 loop spans 12 amino acids. Germline CDR1 and CDR2: MNHNY and SVGAGI (reference sequence). The CDR3 sequence is CASSGPETEAFF. CDR3 nucleotide sequence: TGTGCCAGCAGTGGGCCGGAAACTGAAGCTTTCTTT.

The CDR3: CASSPTSGAVLTF. The CDR3 nucleotides are TGTGCCAGCAGCCCGACTAGCGGGGCAGTCCTGACTTTC. This chain links TRBV7-2 with TRBJ2-6; the match to TRBD2 covers 11 bases. Unmatched junction bases numbered 4, after V lost 5 bases and J lost 13 bases. Germline-derived CDR1 and CDR2 are SGHTA and FQGNSA. There are 13 residues in the CDR3.

The V and J genes are TRBV6-1 and TRBJ2-1, with 9 bases aligning to TRBD1. The V segment lost 4 bases and the J segment 8 bases; nucleotides outside the gene matches: 9. This CDR3 has 15 amino acids. CDR1 is MNHNS, CDR2 SASEGT, per germline. CDR3 sequence reads: CASSAGGTGWYEQFF. CDR3 nucleotides: TGTGCCAGCAGTGCAGGGGGGACAGGGTGGTATGAGCAGTTCTTC.

The chain carries TRBV2 and TRBJ2-5, with no clear D. This CDR3 has 13 amino acids. The germline V gene encodes CDR1 SNHLY and CDR2 FYNNEI. V was clipped by 9 bases and J by 5 bases, with 16 bases between them. CDR3 in amino acids: CASRIEVWETQYF. DNA of the CDR3: TGTGCCAGTAGGATTGAAGTGTGGGAGACCCAGTACTTC. The whole variable domain, filled in from reference TRBV2 and TRBJ2-5, reads EPEVTQTPSHQVTQMGQEVILRCVPISNHLYFYWYRQILGQKVEFLVSFYNNEISEKSEIFDDQFSVERPDGSNFTLKIRSTKLEDSAMYFCASRIEVWETQYFGPGTRLLVL.

V usage is TRBV28 and J usage is TRBJ1-2, with D unclear. CDR3 length: 13 amino acids. V dropped 5 bases and J dropped 3 bases, with 10 bases sitting between them. Looked up from germline, CDR1 is MDHEN and CDR2 is SYDVKM. The CDR3 loop reads CASSGTVDYGYTF. The CDR3 DNA reads TGTGCCAGCAGTGGTACAGTGGACTATGGCTACACCTTC.

V gene TRBV4-2 combines with J gene TRBJ1-2; D is perhaps TRBD1 (5 bases). The V end was cut by 4 bases, the J end by 6 bases, with 12 bases between. Germline V gene sequence: CDR1 LGHNA, CDR2 YNFKEQ. The CDR3 runs 13 residues. The chain's CDR3 is CASSPGSGNGYTF. The CDR3 DNA reads as TGTGCCAGCAGCCCTGGGTCAGGGAATGGCTACACCTTC.